This T cell receptor delta chain stems from a study of Vδ1+ human thymocytes. Study results and limitations: In the thymus, TRG and TRD repertoires looked highly polyclonal with Gaussian CDR3 lengths. Thymic delta-chain repertoires held 20% to 25% Vdelta2 sequences and few Vdelta3, despite high sort purity.

There are 23 residues in the CDR3. The V gene end was trimmed by 5 bases and the J gene end by 2 bases; junction bases not matched to a gene: 28. Germline CDR1 reads NSMFDY; CDR2 reads ISSIKDK. The template was reverse-transcribed extracted RNA. The CDR3 regions were amplified by multiplex PCR from V-gene primers to a constant-region primer. TCRdb re-called clones from the multiplex PCR reads using CATT. The sample holds over 45,000 delta-chain clones, about a sixth seen once. After alphabeta T cell depletion, CD3+ Vdelta1+ Vdelta2- thymocytes were sorted. In this sample, this clone turned up a few times. Its target is unknown. A much more abundant neighbour one base away suggests this may be a read error. Additional DNA sequences in this sample encode the identical CDR3.

The TCR comes from a boy in the first two years of life who had congenital heart surgery. The chain links TRAV29/DV5 to TRDJ2; 12 nucleotides line up with TRDD3. The sample taken for sequencing was Vdelta1+ gamma-delta thymocytes from the thymus. The subset denotes: FACS-sorted CD3+ TCRalphabeta- TCRVdelta1+ TCRVdelta2- thymocytes. The CDR3 sequence is CAANSLGRLVNWGIHGLTAQLFF. Written as DNA, the CDR3 is TGTGCAGCGAACTCTCTGGGACGATTGGTAAACTGGGGGATACACGGCTTGACAGCACAACTCTTCTTT.